Below are 27 T cell receptor beta chains sequenced from a single sample in a study of blood T cell repertoires in COVID-19. The protocol was immunoSEQ multiplex PCR, while the TCRdb copy is restricted to in-frame clones and leaves out a portion. The sample includes some 180,000 clones, over 70% of them seen just once. The sample was peripheral blood. These receptors were obtained from a woman in her 40s with COVID-19, enrolled during active disease.

The gene calls are TRBV5-1 and TRBJ1-2, with D possibly TRBD1 on 5 matching bases. This CDR3 is 11 amino acids long. The V end was cut by 3 bases, the J end by 8 bases, with 8 bases between. Germline V gene sequence: CDR1 SGHRS, CDR2 YFSETQ. The CDR3 region is CASSSGLGYTF. As DNA, the CDR3 is TGCGCCAGCAGCTCAGGGCTGGGCTACACCTTC.

This clone was seen once. CDR3 in amino acids: CSQTSLLRAFF. The CDR3 DNA sequence: TGCAGCCAAACCTCCCTGTTACGGGCTTTCTTT. The chain uses TRBV29-1 and TRBJ1-1; D unresolved. The length of the CDR3 is 11 residues. V dropped 8 bases and J dropped 11 bases, with 18 bases sitting between them. CDR1 is SQVTM and CDR2 is ANQGSEA in the germline V gene.

The chain links TRBV5-1 to TRBJ1-1; no definite D call. Germline V gene data show CDR1 as SGHRS and CDR2 as YFSETQ. The V and J ends lost 2 bases and 0 bases respectively, with 5 bases between them. This CDR3 is built from 13 residues. Written as DNA, the CDR3 is TGCGCCAGCAGCTTAGTAGTGAACACTGAAGCTTTCTTT. This translates into CASSLVVNTEAFF. Drawing the rest from reference TRBV5-1 and TRBJ1-1, the complete variable domain is KAGVTQTPRYLIKTRGQQVTLSCSPISGHRSVSWYQQTPGQGLQFLFEYFSETQRNKGNFPGRFSGRQFSNSRSEMNVSTLELGDSALYLCASSLVVNTEAFFGQGTRLTVV.

The chain couples TRBV6-5 to TRBJ2-2, with 8 positions matching TRBD2. The junction had 7 bases not matched to a gene; V was cut back by 8 bases and J by 5 bases. The CDR3 consists of 14 residues. Germline assignment: CDR1 MNHEY and CDR2 SVGAGI. The CDR3: CASWVAGWTGELFF. The CDR3 DNA follows: TGTGCCAGCTGGGTAGCGGGGTGGACCGGGGAGCTGTTTTTT.

The rearrangement links TRBV28 to TRBJ1-1; no firm D call. The CDR3 runs to 15 residues. Germline lookup yields CDR1 MDHEN and CDR2 SYDVKM. The V and J ends lost 2 bases and 5 bases respectively, with 15 bases between them. The CDR3 loop reads CASSLNGPRGTEAFF. The CDR3 region has the DNA TGTGCCAGCAGTTTAAATGGACCGCGAGGGACTGAAGCTTTCTTT.

This clone was seen once. The chain couples TRBV18 to TRBJ1-2; a weak D match, TRBD1 (6 bases). Germline CDR1 KGHSH, CDR2 LQKENI. The V gene lost 3 bases and the J gene lost 8 bases, with 10 bases spanning the gap. This CDR3 spans 12 amino acids. Here the CDR3 DNA reads TGTGCCAGCTCACCGGGACAAGTAGGCTACACCTTC. Residues: CASSPGQVGYTF.

This clone has just a few counts. The chain carries TRBV11-2 and TRBJ1-1; no reliable D call. The CDR3 runs 13 residues. V gave up 5 bases and J gave up 6 bases, with 13 bases separating them. Per germline, CDR1 SGHAT and CDR2 FQNNGV. CDR3 nucleotides: TGTGCCAGCAGCCCGGGAGGAAGCTCTGAAGCTTTCTTT. This sequence encodes CASSPGGSSEAFF.

This clone was counted a few times. The rearrangement joins TRBV28 to TRBJ1-5, with D maybe TRBD1 (5 bases). The germline V and J ends were trimmed by 6 bases and 4 bases, with 10 bases remaining between them. CDR1 is MDHEN and CDR2 is SYDVKM in the germline V gene. CDR3 size: 13 residues. As DNA, the CDR3 is TGTGCCAGCAGCAGGGCATGGAATCAGCCCCAGCATTTT. It specifies CASSRAWNQPQHF.

V usage is TRBV5-1 and J usage is TRBJ1-2, with 12 nucleotides matching TRBD1. The CDR3 is 15 residues long. V trimming: 4 bases; J trimming: 6 bases; junction bases outside the gene matches: 7. Germline V gene data show CDR1 as SGHRS and CDR2 as YFSETQ. CDR3 sequence: CASSLGQGARDGYTF. CDR3 bases: TGCGCCAGCAGCCTGGGACAGGGGGCTCGGGATGGCTACACCTTC.

A single count supports this clone. This chain uses TRBV3-1 (or the pseudogene TRBV3-2) with TRBJ2-1; TRBD2 agrees at 10 bases. CDR3 size: 17 residues. The germline V gene encodes CDR1 LGHDT and CDR2 YNNKEL (reference sequence). After removal of 2 bases from V and 0 bases from J, the junction contained 4 bases not matched to a gene. The DNA of the CDR3 is TGTGCCAGCAGCCAAACTAGCGGGATCCGCTCCTACAATGAGCAGTTCTTC. Its translation is CASSQTSGIRSYNEQFF.

DNA for the CDR3: TGTGCCAGCAGCGTAGCGGACAGCAACAATGGCTACACCTTC. This gives the protein CASSVADSNNGYTF. This chain connects TRBV9 to TRBJ1-2, with D perhaps matching TRBD1 (6 bases). The CDR3 has 14 residues. Trimming removed 0 bases from V and 6 bases from J, with 12 bases in between. Germline V CDR1 and CDR2: SGDLS, YYNGEE.

This chain links TRBV28 with TRBJ1-5; TRBD1 aligns across 8 bases. CDR3 length: 18 residues. CDR1 and CDR2 from the germline V gene are MDHEN and SYDVKM. After removal of 4 bases from V and 2 bases from J, the junction contained 13 bases not matched to a gene. The CDR3 nucleotides are TGTGCCAGCAGTTCTTTACCCCCGGGACAGGATCGCAATCAGCCCCAGCATTTT. It codes for CASSSLPPGQDRNQPQHF.

This clone was counted a single time. V gene TRBV19 combines with J gene TRBJ2-5, with D perhaps matching TRBD2 (5 bases). Trimming stripped 2 bases from V and 5 bases from J, with 12 bases between. This CDR3 has 14 residues. Germline V gene data show CDR1 as LNHDA and CDR2 as SQIVND (reference sequence). The CDR3 region is CASSITGSGETQYF. The CDR3 coding sequence is TGTGCCAGTAGTATAACGGGGTCTGGGGAGACCCAGTACTTC.

The chain combines TRBV7-6 with TRBJ1-2, with D tentatively TRBD1 (5 bases). Germline CDR1 reads SGHVS; CDR2 reads FNYEAQ. Trimming stripped 4 bases from V and 5 bases from J, with 14 bases between. The CDR3 is made up of 14 amino acids. The DNA of the CDR3 is TGTGCCAGCAGCTCTCGCCAGGGTGGATATGGCTACACCTTC. Its translation: CASSSRQGGYGYTF. Full variable domain (missing parts from reference TRBV7-6 and TRBJ1-2): GAGVSQSPRYKVTKRGQDVALRCDPISGHVSLYWYRQALGQGPEFLTYFNYEAQQDKSGLPNDRFSAERPEGSISTLTIQRTEQRDSAMYRCASSSRQGGYGYTFGSGTRLTVV.

CDR3 amino acids: CASSYRSQLDEKLFF. The CDR3 nucleotides are TGTGCCAGCAGTTACAGATCCCAACTGGATGAAAAACTGTTTTTT. The chain joins TRBV6-5 to TRBJ1-4, with D unclear. V shed 2 bases and J shed 6 bases, with 13 bases lying between them. Germline V gives CDR1 MNHEY, CDR2 SVGAGI. The CDR3 is 15 amino acids.

The chain uses TRBV9 and TRBJ1-3; 7 bases line up with TRBD1. The CDR3 has 19 amino acids. CDR1 and CDR2 (germline): SGDLS, YYNGEE. Losses at the gene ends were 4 bases for V and 0 bases for J; bases not matched to a gene: 16. CDR3 in amino acids: CASSIGGSLLPYSGNTIYF. The CDR3 coding sequence is TGTGCCAGCAGCATAGGGGGCAGCCTTCTACCGTACTCTGGAAACACCATATATTTT.

The CDR3 DNA sequence: TGCGCCAGCAGCTTGCTGACAGGGTCCTCTGGAAACACCATATATTTT. Residues: CASSLLTGSSGNTIYF. This chain joins TRBV5-1 and TRBJ1-3; 7 bases align to TRBD1. After removal of 1 base from V and 0 bases from J, the junction contained 4 bases not matched to a gene. CDR1 SGHRS and CDR2 YFSETQ come from the germline V gene. The CDR3 totals 16 residues.

This clone has just one count. V is TRBV7-2 and J is TRBJ2-1; D is unclear. Germline V gene data show CDR1 as SGHTA and CDR2 as FQGNSA. The CDR3 is 15 amino acids. With 5 bases removed from V and 2 bases from J, the gap between germline ends came to 13 bases. The CDR3 DNA reads as TGTGCCAGCAGCCTAACCTACAGTACCTACAATGAGCAGTTCTTC. It specifies CASSLTYSTYNEQFF.

The rearrangement links TRBV3-1 (or the pseudogene TRBV3-2) to TRBJ1-3, with D perhaps TRBD1 (6 bases). Germline V lookup: CDR1 LGHDT, CDR2 YNNKEL (reference sequence). CDR3 size: 14 residues. V lost 4 bases, J lost 4 bases, and 11 bases lay in between. The CDR3, as DNA: TGTGCCAGCAGCCTGTACAGGGAAGGAAACACCATATATTTT. Protein sequence: CASSLYREGNTIYF.

This rearrangement joins TRBV25-1 to TRBJ2-7; 8 positions agree with TRBD1. The V gene end was trimmed by 7 bases and the J gene end by 2 bases; junction bases not matched to a gene: 4. Germline CDR1 is MGHDK and CDR2 is SYGVNS. This CDR3 contains 13 residues. CDR3 sequence reads: CASTQGAPYEQYF. The DNA for the CDR3 is TGTGCCAGCACTCAGGGGGCCCCCTACGAGCAGTACTTC.

Only a few counts were recorded for this clone. The chain recombines TRBV7-3 with TRBJ2-1, with 11 bases matching TRBD2. The V gene end was trimmed by 3 bases and the J gene end by 0 bases; junction bases not matched to a gene: 4. Germline CDR1 SGHTA, CDR2 FQGTGA. The CDR3 spans 17 residues. CDR3 residues: CASSLGLAASSYNEQFF. The CDR3 nucleotides are TGTGCCAGCAGCTTGGGACTAGCGGCCAGCTCCTACAATGAGCAGTTCTTC.

This chain uses TRBV27 with TRBJ1-2; 9 bases are shared with TRBD1. This CDR3 comprises 15 residues. CDR1 is MNHEY, CDR2 SMNVEV, per germline (reference sequence). V lost 6 bases to trimming and J lost 5 bases; unmatched junction nucleotides: 10. The CDR3 sequence is CASRPTGGYSYGYTF. CDR3 DNA sequence: TGTGCCAGCAGGCCTACAGGGGGCTATTCGTATGGCTACACCTTC.

The DNA for the CDR3 is TGTGCCAGCAGCGAGCTTGGCACTGAAGCTTTCTTT. Translating gives CASSELGTEAFF. V gene TRBV9 combines with J gene TRBJ1-1; D remains unclear. Germline V lookup: CDR1 SGDLS, CDR2 YYNGEE. V shed 3 bases and J shed 4 bases, with 7 bases lying between them. There are 12 residues in the CDR3.

V usage is TRBV7-8 and J usage is TRBJ1-2; 7 bases agree with TRBD1. Germline CDR1 SGHVS, CDR2 FQNEAQ. This CDR3 contains 14 residues. The trim removed 5 bases at V and 9 bases at J, leaving 12 bases unmatched. DNA of the CDR3: TGTGCCAGCAGCATTAGCCAGGGGGGTAGGAGCTACACCTTC. Translation gives CASSISQGGRSYTF.

The V call is TRBV19, the J call TRBJ2-3, with TRBD2 matching 10 bases. In germline, CDR1 is LNHDA, CDR2 SQIVND (reference sequence). The CDR3 totals 14 residues. Losses at the gene ends were 5 bases for V and 4 bases for J; bases not matched to a gene: 3. The CDR3 DNA reads TGTGCCAGTAGTTTAGCGGGAGGACCAGATACGCAGTATTTT. It yields the protein CASSLAGGPDTQYF. The whole variable domain, filled in from reference TRBV19 and TRBJ2-3, reads DGGITQSPKYLFRKEGQNVTLSCEQNLNHDAMYWYRQDPGQGLRLIYYSQIVNDFQKGDIAEGYSVSREKKESFPLTVTSAQKNPTAFYLCASSLAGGPDTQYFGPGTRLTVL.

Of note for this clone: The sample carries other DNA sequences with the same CDR3. This chain uses TRBV6-5 with TRBJ1-1; 9 bases are shared with TRBD1. J was trimmed by 4 bases and V by 6 bases; bases with no gene match: 0. Looked up from germline, CDR1 is MNHEY and CDR2 is SVGAGI. The CDR3 loop spans 12 amino acids. The CDR3 sequence is CASRTGGTEAFF. CDR3 bases: TGTGCCAGCAGGACAGGGGGCACTGAAGCTTTCTTT.

Remarks on this clone: Other DNA sequences within the sample encode an identical CDR3. This chain connects TRBV5-1 to TRBJ1-2; D gene uncertain. The germline CDR1 and CDR2 sequences are SGHRS and YFSETQ. CDR3 size: 15 residues. The germline V and J ends were trimmed by 0 bases and 2 bases, with 11 bases remaining between them. The CDR3 sequence: CASSLGGQSNYGYTF. The CDR3 nucleotides read TGCGCCAGCAGCTTGGGTGGGCAGTCCAACTATGGCTACACCTTC. Variable domain in full (rest from reference TRBV5-1 and TRBJ1-2): KAGVTQTPRYLIKTRGQQVTLSCSPISGHRSVSWYQQTPGQGLQFLFEYFSETQRNKGNFPGRFSGRQFSNSRSEMNVSTLELGDSALYLCASSLGGQSNYGYTFGSGTRLTVV.